This TCR beta chain stems from a study of blood T cell repertoires in COVID-19. Study in general: From the United States, Italy and Spain came samples of acute and convalescent COVID-19. T cells, B-cell-depleted T cells, or PBMCs supplied cDNA or gDNA.

The V end was cut by 1 base, the J end by 0 bases, with 6 bases between. The CDR3 has 15 amino acids. Germline V lookup: CDR1 SGHTA, CDR2 FQGTGA. Original processing notes: Reference gene primer amplification gave nucleated cell count estimates. The assay was immunoSEQ multiplex PCR, and TCRdb's table has in-frame clones only and misses some. V and J calls and clone size are given by that table; D and trimming were obtained from the DNA. The sample includes roughly 410,000 clones, over 75% seen only once; the top ten take about 2.3%. Sequenced sample: peripheral blood. The sequence was collected from a woman aged 55-70 years with COVID-19, enrolled during active disease. The chain couples TRBV7-3 to TRBJ2-2; D uncertain. CDR3 in DNA: TGTGCCAGCAGCTTAAGAAGAGCGAACACCGGGGAGCTGTTTTTT. Translating it yields CASSLRRANTGELFF.